This passage covers 8 T cell receptor beta chains from one sample sequenced in a study of T cell repertoires in cytomegalovirus infection. TCRdb re-called the reads through MiXCR, storing one row per CDR3 protein. The data show about 450,000 distinct CDR3 sequences, with roughly a third seen just once and around 15% held by the top ten. Sequencing input: PBMCs. The source of these receptors is a human donor in good health (CMV status not recorded). Some clones in this sample may be carry-over from other donors' samples.

The V call is TRBV19, the J call TRBJ2-3, with D hard to call. Germline V CDR1 and CDR2: LNHDA, SQIVND (reference sequence). Trimming cost V 5 bases and J 6 bases, with 9 bases left between them. The CDR3 has 12 residues. The CDR3 spells CASSASFDTQYF. The CDR3 bases are TGTGCCAGTAGTGCAAGTTTCGATACGCAGTATTTT.

Many counts were recorded for this clonotype. This chain connects TRBV27 to TRBJ2-1; no definite D call. This CDR3 has 13 residues. V was trimmed by 0 bases and J by 4 bases, leaving 4 bases between them. Germline CDR1 and CDR2: MNHEY and SMNVEV (reference sequence). The DNA of the CDR3 is TGTGCCAGCAGTTTATCGGTATACAATGAGCAGTTCTTC. It specifies CASSLSVYNEQFF.

V gene TRBV7-2 combines with J gene TRBJ2-3; possible D gene TRBD2, 5 bases. Germline V gene data show CDR1 as SGHTA and CDR2 as FQGNSA. The CDR3 length is 16 residues. CDR3 nucleotide sequence: TGTGCAAGCTGCAAGCCCGCGGGCCTTAGCACAGATACGCAGTATTTT. This codes for CASCKPAGLSTDTQYF.

The chain joins TRBV13 to TRBJ1-1; D gene unclear. Per the germline V gene, CDR1 is PRHDT and CDR2 is FYEKMQ (reference sequence). The V and J ends lost 0 bases and 10 bases respectively, with 12 bases between them. CDR3 length: 13 residues. The CDR3 bases are TGTGCCAGCAGCTTAGGTGCGGGAACGGCAGCTTTCTTT. Its translation is CASSLGAGTAAFF.

The gene calls are TRBV4-1 and TRBJ1-4, with a weak D call TRBD1 (6 bases). Germline CDR1 MGHRA, CDR2 YSYEKL. The ends were cut back, 3 bases at V and 3 bases at J, with 14 bases in the middle. The CDR3 is made up of 16 amino acids. CDR3 coding DNA: TGCGCCAGCAGCCACGATACAGGGAAGGCTAATGAAAAACTGTTTTTT. This sequence encodes CASSHDTGKANEKLFF.

This clonotype was seen more than once but under ten times. The chain recombines TRBV7-2 with TRBJ2-4; a possible D gene is TRBD2 (5 bases). Germline V gives CDR1 SGHTA, CDR2 FQGNSA. V was shortened by 5 bases and J by 5 bases, with 10 bases between the two germline ends. This CDR3 spans 13 amino acids. CDR3 in DNA: TGTGCCAGCAGCCCCTCCGGGGAAAACATTCAGTACTTC. Encoded protein: CASSPSGENIQYF.

As for this clonotype: At one boundary the junction diverges from the germline segment, which might be a read error. The rearrangement uses TRBV6-5 and TRBJ1-1; 8 nucleotides line up with TRBD1. Looked up from germline, CDR1 is MNHEY and CDR2 is SVGAGI. The CDR3 has 18 residues. The CDR3 DNA sequence: TGTGCCAGCAGTTATTATACCCCCGAAACAGGGGGGAACCCTGAAGCTTTCTTT. Translating it yields CASSYYTPETGGNPEAFF.

This clonotype was detected ten times or more. The rearrangement uses TRBV19 and TRBJ1-5; D unclear. Germline CDR1 reads LNHDA; CDR2 reads SQIVND (reference sequence). V lost 3 bases and J 4 bases, leaving 13 bases between the germline ends. The CDR3 consists of 15 residues. This CDR3 is CASSIGQALNQPQHF. CDR3 nucleotide sequence: TGTGCCAGTAGTATCGGGCAGGCCTTAAATCAGCCCCAGCATTTT.